Here is one T cell receptor beta chain with its context. This record belongs to a study of control samples from healthy donors and cancer patients. Only in-frame clones appear in the TCRdb table, and some are missing; sequencing was by immunoSEQ multiplex PCR. The table has 130,000 or so clones, about 90% seen once. The V end was cut by 1 base, the J end by 2 bases, with 11 bases between. Germline V gene lookup returns CDR1 SGHTA and CDR2 FQGNSA. This CDR3 spans 16 amino acids. The clonotype was recovered from a young man in good health. The genes are TRBV7-2 and TRBJ2-2; TRBD1 might be the D (5 bases). Material for sequencing was blood. The CDR3 DNA follows: TGTGCCAGCAGCTTAGGGATGACAGTTAACACCGGGGAGCTGTTTTTT. Translating it yields CASSLGMTVNTGELFF.